This T cell receptor (beta chain) was sequenced for a study of shared clonotypes between healthy human individuals. Overall study results and limits: Exclusively blood specimens were collected; tissue repertoires likely differ. Clonotype sharing across a few donors was observed for around 5% of naive CD4 clonotypes.

The table came from immunoSEQ multiplex PCR; TCRdb's copy has only in-frame clones and leaves some out. This sample yields more than 1.2 million clones, of which about 98.5% are seen a single time; 0.36% belongs to the top ten. On this clone itself: Its antigen is not identified.

Germline V gene lookup returns CDR1 SGHNT and CDR2 YENEEA. There are 14 residues in the CDR3. The V gene end was trimmed by 3 bases and the J gene end by 5 bases; junction bases not matched to a gene: 2. Donors had no recently reported acute infections or vaccinations and were HIV-negative. The rearrangement uses TRBV11-3 and TRBJ2-2, with TRBD1 matching 8 bases. The receptor was derived from a man younger than 40 in good health. The sequencing input was naive CD4+ T cells sorted from blood. Subset meaning: CD45RA+ positively selected. For the CDR3, the DNA is TGTGCCAGCAGCTTCACAGGGGGAACCGGGGAGCTGTTTTTT. Its translation is CASSFTGGTGELFF.